These T cell receptor beta chains were read from a single sample in a study of neurological immune-mediated disorders. TCRdb independently ran MiXCR on the 5' RACE reads; one entry per CDR3 protein. The sample contains 71,000 or so distinct CDR3 sequences, roughly 13% of which appear only once. Material for sequencing was PBMCs. Receptors originate from a female donor with HTLV-1-associated myelopathy (HAM/TSP). The conserved cysteine and the conserved F or W are not part of the CDR3 here.

V	J	CDR3
TRBV6-5	TRBJ1-6	ASSWGIRVNSPLH
TRBV25-1	TRBJ1-2	ASSEWQGWTDGYT
TRBV9	TRBJ2-1	ASSVGGYSYNEQF
TRBV5-1	TRBJ2-3	ASSPRTGSTDTQY
TRBV3-1	TRBJ1-1	ASSYTGRGTEAF
TRBV9	TRBJ2-7	ASSVGGSGAYEQY
TRBV20-1	TRBJ2-3	SARLLAGGPLTDTQY
TRBV20-1	TRBJ2-3	SANRDPGTDTQY
TRBV5-1	TRBJ2-2	ASELAGCIGEMF
TRBV5-1	TRBJ2-2	ASSPSGPNTGELF
TRBV20-1	TRBJ2-1	SARGGTTYNEQF
TRBV7-2	TRBJ2-3	ASSRRGGGDPDTQY
TRBV20-1	TRBJ1-1	SAWGGENTEAF
TRBV5-1	TRBJ2-3	ASSLERRGGSTDTQY
TRBV3-1	TRBJ2-7	ASSPRTGTSGGAYEQY
TRBV15	TRBJ2-1	ATSRDGPPLNEQF
TRBV20-1	TRBJ2-3	SALAGGPDTQY
TRBV5-1	TRBJ2-7	ASSLQGLVYEQY
TRBV10-3	TRBJ2-2	AISGQANTGELF
TRBV12-3/TRBV12-4	TRBJ1-1	ASRKTGGRTEAF
TRBV27	TRBJ2-7	ASRFPVSYEQY
TRBV28	TRBJ2-2	ASRSGGADGELF
TRBV10-1	TRBJ2-7	ASSKDRVGEQY
TRBV15	TRBJ1-1	ATSSYQGPNTEAF
TRBV7-2	TRBJ1-1	ASSLWEALTEAF
TRBV24-1	TRBJ2-5	ATSDLGLAGDHSGETQY
TRBV5-1	TRBJ2-7	ASSLYVSGEDYEQY
TRBV5-1	TRBJ1-2	ASSLGSGQGYT
TRBV29-1	TRBJ1-4	SVYLATNEKLF
TRBV5-1	TRBJ2-4	ASSLEGPMQY
TRBV18	TRBJ1-5	ASSLGQGAINQPQH
TRBV10-3	TRBJ2-5	AIQRSPGAQETQY
TRBV5-1	TRBJ2-5	ASRFGVADQETQY
TRBV6-1	TRBJ2-2	ASSVERHTNTGELF
TRBV4-1	TRBJ2-3	ASSQVPADGRFTDTQY
TRBV3-1	TRBJ2-3	ASSSWTGVSTDTQY
TRBV15	TRBJ2-7	ATSTRTGDYEQY
TRBV11-2	TRBJ2-7	ASSLVPGPPHEQY
TRBV5-1	TRBJ1-5	ASSLDAGNQPQH
TRBV2	TRBJ1-5	ASNRQGKNQPQH
TRBV7-9	TRBJ2-7	ASNIGNTGYEQY
TRBV4-1	TRBJ1-2	ASSQDLTAYGYT
TRBV11-1	TRBJ2-7	ASSRLGTESYEQY
TRBV6-5	TRBJ2-7	ASSYEGPSYEQY
TRBV12-3/TRBV12-4	TRBJ1-2	ASTATGGSYGYT
TRBV5-1	TRBJ1-4	ASSFPGLNEKLF
TRBV11-1	TRBJ2-7	ANKYVLAGETTYEQY
TRBV20-1	TRBJ2-3	SARDSGGGSSLADTQY
TRBV12-3/TRBV12-4	TRBJ2-7	ASRKGQGWYEQY
TRBV6-6	TRBJ1-1	ASSYSGQGNTEAF
TRBV9	TRBJ2-1	ASGNRVTNNEQF
TRBV9	TRBJ2-1	ASSRQGINEQF
TRBV7-9	TRBJ1-1	ASSFQTTEAF